These 22 T cell receptor beta chains share one sample of origin, sequenced in a study of PD-1 blockade in classical Hodgkin lymphoma. Each and every patient relapsed after autologous stem cell transplantation, and patients got differing brentuximab vedotin exposure. Measured with immunoSEQ multiplex PCR; TCRdb has only the in-frame clones, and not every one. The sample consists of approximately 15,000 clones, 70% to 85% of them appearing once. Specimen: peripheral blood mononuclear cells (PBMCs), collected at baseline. Every receptor here comes from a human donor with classical Hodgkin lymphoma.

The chain employs TRBV7-9 and TRBJ1-1, with D hard to call. V gave up 5 bases and J gave up 6 bases, with 7 bases separating them. CDR1 and CDR2 (germline): SEHNR, FQNEAQ (reference sequence). This CDR3 is built from 11 residues. CDR3 region: CASSREAEAFF. CDR3 in DNA: TGTGCCAGCAGCCGAGAGGCTGAAGCTTTCTTT.

The gene calls are TRBV5-1 and TRBJ2-2; D not certain. The V gene's germline CDR1 is SGHRS and CDR2 YFSETQ. This CDR3 has 15 amino acids. V was trimmed by 0 bases and J by 3 bases, leaving 9 bases between them. CDR3 in DNA: TGCGCCAGCAGCTTGGAACCGCCGGACACCGGGGAGCTGTTTTTT. It translates to CASSLEPPDTGELFF.

The J gene is TRBJ2-2, the V gene TRBV4-1, with D possibly TRBD1 on 6 matching bases. Trimming pared 4 bases from V and 4 bases from J, leaving 16 bases between. Germline loops: CDR1 MGHRA, CDR2 YSYEKL. The CDR3 is 16 residues long. The CDR3, as DNA: TGCGCCAGCAGCCCACTGTCAGGGGTGGGCACCGGGGAGCTGTTTTTT. Amino acid sequence: CASSPLSGVGTGELFF.

This clone appeared a few times. This chain connects TRBV16 to TRBJ2-7; D is perhaps TRBD1 (6 bases). The CDR3 is 17 amino acids. Germline V gene lookup returns CDR1 KGHSY and CDR2 FQNENV. Deletions cut 4 bases from V and 1 base from J, with 20 bases between. This CDR3 is CASSLGTPLTWSYEQYF. For the CDR3, the DNA is TGTGCCAGCAGCCTCGGGACACCACTAACTTGGTCCTACGAGCAGTACTTC.

V and J are TRBV11-3 and TRBJ2-1; 9 bases are a match to TRBD1. The CDR3 sequence is 16 residues long. Germline CDR1 is SGHNT and CDR2 is YENEEA. Unmatched junction bases numbered 8, after V lost 1 base and J lost 7 bases. CDR3 sequence reads: CASSLVSGTGINEQFF. The CDR3, as DNA: TGTGCCAGCAGCTTAGTCTCCGGGACAGGGATTAATGAGCAGTTCTTC.

The rearrangement links TRBV15 to TRBJ1-5; TRBD1 is a possible D gene (5 bases). The CDR3 length is 12 residues. CDR1 and CDR2 from the germline V gene are LNHNV and YYDKDF (reference sequence). Trimming stripped 3 bases from V and 11 bases from J, with 11 bases between. The CDR3 DNA follows: TGTGCCACCAGCAGGCCCGGGGGGGCCCAGCATTTT. As protein: CATSRPGGAQHF.

Only one count was recorded for this clone. The chain links TRBV10-3 to TRBJ1-1; D uncertain. The CDR3 is 14 residues long. Deletions cut 0 bases from V and 8 bases from J, with 13 bases between. CDR1 ENHRY and CDR2 SYGVKD come from the germline V gene. The CDR3 DNA reads TGTGCCATCAGTGAGTCGTTGGGGTCCGAAGAAGCTTTCTTT. Its protein is CAISESLGSEEAFF.

By sample fraction, this clone is medium-sized. The chain joins TRBV4-1 to TRBJ2-6; D is ambiguous. With 0 bases removed from V and 2 bases from J, the gap between germline ends came to 14 bases. The CDR3 runs 18 residues. Germline CDR1 and CDR2: MGHRA and YSYEKL. As DNA, the CDR3 is TGCGCCAGCAGCCAAGATATGGTGGGGTCGGCTGGGGCCAACGTCCTGACTTTC. Its protein product is CASSQDMVGSAGANVLTF.

The DNA of the CDR3 is TGTGCCAGCAGCTCTACTAGCGGGGTCGGCACCGGGGAGCTGTTTTTT. It encodes CASSSTSGVGTGELFF. This chain links TRBV7-3 with TRBJ2-2; 10 positions agree with TRBD2. The CDR3 is 16 amino acids. J gave up 4 bases and V 4 bases, and 6 bases lay outside the gene matches. Germline V CDR1 and CDR2: SGHTA, FQGTGA.

This clone appeared a single time. The CDR3 nucleotides are TGCAGTGCCATGGGGGGGAACATTCAGTACTTC. Its translation is CSAMGGNIQYF. The chain employs TRBV20-1 and TRBJ2-4; 7 nucleotides agree with TRBD2. The trim removed 6 bases at V and 7 bases at J, leaving 3 bases unmatched. The CDR3 sequence is 11 residues long. CDR1 and CDR2 from the germline V gene are DFQATT and SNEGSKA (reference sequence).

The chain has TRBV10-3 and TRBJ2-2; no reliable D call. From germline, CDR1 is ENHRY and CDR2 SYGVKD. Between the trimmed V and J ends, which lost 4 bases and 7 bases, there was a span of 4 bases. The CDR3 is 11 amino acids. CDR3 in DNA: TGTGCCATCAGTGGAGGCGGGGAGCTGTTTTTT. Amino acids: CAISGGGELFF.

J is TRBJ2-1 and V is TRBV4-1, with D possibly matching TRBD2 (6 bases). The germline V gene encodes CDR1 MGHRA and CDR2 YSYEKL. V was pared by 1 base and J by 4 bases, with 14 bases between. The CDR3 covers 16 residues. CDR3 nucleotide sequence: TGCGCCAGCAGCCAAGTTACTAGCCCCTATTACAATGAGCAGTTCTTC. This codes for CASSQVTSPYYNEQFF.

This chain uses TRBV2 with TRBJ2-2; the D is unclear. From germline, CDR1 is SNHLY and CDR2 FYNNEI. This CDR3 has 13 residues. The V end was cut by 8 bases, the J end by 5 bases, with 12 bases between. DNA for the CDR3: TGTGCCAGCGCGGAGTTGGGGACCGGGGAGCTGTTTTTT. Translated: CASAELGTGELFF. The variable domain in full, completed from reference TRBV2 and TRBJ2-2, reads EPEVTQTPSHQVTQMGQEVILRCVPISNHLYFYWYRQILGQKVEFLVSFYNNEISEKSEIFDDQFSVERPDGSNFTLKIRSTKLEDSAMYFCASAELGTGELFFGEGSRLTVL.

This CDR3 is CASSVGLGAGELFF. CDR3 coding DNA: TGTGCCAGCAGCGTGGGACTGGGGGCCGGGGAGCTGTTTTTT. The rearrangement uses TRBV7-9 and TRBJ2-2; a weak D match, TRBD2 (6 bases). V lost 5 bases, J lost 6 bases, and 13 bases lay in between. CDR1 and CDR2 from the germline V gene are SEHNR and FQNEAQ (reference sequence). This CDR3 comprises 14 residues.

This rearrangement joins TRBV6-4 to TRBJ2-3; 12 bases line up with TRBD2. Looked up from germline, CDR1 is MRHNA and CDR2 is SNTAGT. The CDR3 sequence is 15 residues long. Trimming cost V 4 bases and J 5 bases; bases outside gene matches: 4. This chain's CDR3 is CASSVTSGGRDTQYF. The CDR3 DNA is TGTGCCAGCAGTGTGACTAGCGGGGGTAGAGATACGCAGTATTTT.

The V call is TRBV7-2, the J call TRBJ2-7, with D possibly TRBD1 on 6 matching bases. The CDR3 contains 13 residues. With 5 bases removed from V and 6 bases from J, the gap between germline ends came to 14 bases. Looked up from germline, CDR1 is SGHTA and CDR2 is FQGNSA. The CDR3 DNA is TGTGCCAGCAGCCCCGGACCAGGGGCCGAGCAGTACTTC. It is translated as CASSPGPGAEQYF.

This chain joins TRBV5-1 and TRBJ2-4; D unclear. The CDR3 covers 13 residues. Trimming removed 0 bases at V and 5 bases at J, with 6 bases between. Germline CDR1 SGHRS, CDR2 YFSETQ. The CDR3 loop reads CASSLEGQNIQYF. The CDR3 nucleotides are TGCGCCAGCAGCTTGGAAGGGCAAAACATTCAGTACTTC.

V is TRBV5-1 and J is TRBJ2-3, with D uncertain. Germline-derived CDR1 and CDR2 are SGHRS and YFSETQ. Trimming took 4 bases from V and 4 from J, leaving 16 bases between them. CDR3 length: 15 residues. CDR3 region: CASSPSASEADTQYF. The CDR3 nucleotides are TGCGCCAGCAGCCCCTCTGCGAGCGAAGCAGATACGCAGTATTTT.

As DNA, the CDR3 is TGTGCCAGCAGCTTCCTGAAATGGGAGACCCAGTACTTC. Protein product: CASSFLKWETQYF. The chain carries TRBV5-4 and TRBJ2-5, with D unclear. Germline V lookup: CDR1 SGHNT, CDR2 YYREEE (reference sequence). V lost 2 bases and J lost 5, with 10 bases in between. The CDR3 loop spans 13 amino acids. Based on the CDR3 plus reference TRBV5-4 and TRBJ2-5, the full variable domain is ETGVTQSPTHLIKTRGQQVTLRCSSQSGHNTVSWYQQALGQGPQFIFQYYREEENGRGNFPPRFSGLQFPNYSSELNVNALELDDSALYLCASSFLKWETQYFGPGTRLLVL.

The chain is built from TRBV6-1 and TRBJ2-7, with D perhaps matching TRBD2 (6 bases). Deletions cut 7 bases from V and 2 bases from J, with 12 bases between. The germline V gene has CDR1 MNHNS and CDR2 SASEGT. CDR3 length: 13 residues. CDR3 in DNA: TGTGCCAGCATACTACGGGAGCCCTACGAGCAGTACTTC. Protein product: CASILREPYEQYF.

The chain has TRBV7-9 and TRBJ2-1, with TRBD1 identical over 7 bases. After removal of 5 bases from V and 5 bases from J, the junction contained 9 bases not matched to a gene. This CDR3 contains 15 residues. Germline-derived CDR1 and CDR2 are SEHNR and FQNEAQ (reference sequence). CDR3 sequence reads: CASSPRDRGNNEQFF. The CDR3 DNA reads as TGTGCCAGCAGCCCCCGGGACAGAGGGAACAATGAGCAGTTCTTC.

V is TRBV15 and J is TRBJ1-2; D possibly corresponds to TRBD1 (6 bases). The ends were cut back, 1 base at V and 5 bases at J, with 11 bases in the middle. CDR1 is LNHNV and CDR2 is YYDKDF in the germline V gene (reference sequence). This CDR3 comprises 14 residues. CDR3: CATSRAGQAYGYTF. The CDR3 DNA sequence: TGTGCCACCAGCAGAGCGGGACAAGCTTATGGCTACACCTTC.